This entry is about one T cell receptor beta chain. The record originates from a study of T-cell memory formation after mild COVID-19. TCRdb re-analysed the 5' RACE reads in MiXCR, keeping a single row per CDR3 protein. The data contain roughly 400,000 distinct CDR3 sequences, about 15% of them singletons. J gave up 1 base and V 9 bases, and 7 bases lay outside the gene matches. CDR3 length: 15 amino acids. This TCR came from a man between 18 and 29 years old who had mild COVID-19 (a few samples of this study predate the infection). Cell type and time point are not known. The rearrangement joins TRBV23-1 to TRBJ2-2; TRBD1 aligns across 8 bases. TRBV23-1 is filed as an ORF, its function uncertain. Sequenced: PBMCs or a T cell subset sorted from them (not recorded which). The CDR3 sequence is CASFPGTGNTGELFF. CDR3 coding DNA: TGCGCCAGTTTCCCAGGGACAGGGAACACCGGGGAGCTGTTTTTT.